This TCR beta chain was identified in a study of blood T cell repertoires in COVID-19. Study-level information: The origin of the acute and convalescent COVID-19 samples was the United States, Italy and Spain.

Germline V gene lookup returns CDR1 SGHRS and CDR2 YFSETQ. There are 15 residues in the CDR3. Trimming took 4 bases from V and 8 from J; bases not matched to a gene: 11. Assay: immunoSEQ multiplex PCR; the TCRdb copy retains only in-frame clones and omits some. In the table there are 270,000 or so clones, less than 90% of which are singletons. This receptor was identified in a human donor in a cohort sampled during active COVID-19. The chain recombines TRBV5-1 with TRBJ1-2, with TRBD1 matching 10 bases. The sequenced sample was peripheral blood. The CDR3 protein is CASSLGTGEIGGYTF. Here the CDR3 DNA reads TGCGCCAGCAGCCTAGGGACAGGGGAAATAGGGGGCTACACCTTC.